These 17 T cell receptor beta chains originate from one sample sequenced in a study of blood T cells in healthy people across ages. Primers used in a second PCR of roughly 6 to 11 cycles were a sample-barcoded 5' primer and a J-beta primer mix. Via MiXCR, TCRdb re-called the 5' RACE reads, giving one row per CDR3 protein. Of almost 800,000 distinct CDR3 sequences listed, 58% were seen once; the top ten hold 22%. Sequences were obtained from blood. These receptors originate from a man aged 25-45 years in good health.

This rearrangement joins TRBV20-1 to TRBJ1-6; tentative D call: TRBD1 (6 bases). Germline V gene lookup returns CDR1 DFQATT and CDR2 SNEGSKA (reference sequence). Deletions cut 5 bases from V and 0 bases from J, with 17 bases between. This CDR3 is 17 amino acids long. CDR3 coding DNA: TGCAGTGCTGGAACTAGGGGGGCTTTCTCCTATAATTCACCCCTCCACTTT. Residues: CSAGTRGAFSYNSPLHF.

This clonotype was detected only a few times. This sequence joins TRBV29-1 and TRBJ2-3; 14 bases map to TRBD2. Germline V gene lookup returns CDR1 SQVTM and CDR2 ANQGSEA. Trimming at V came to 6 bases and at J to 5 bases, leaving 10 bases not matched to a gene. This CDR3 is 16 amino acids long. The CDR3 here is CSVEHPGLAGEDTQYF. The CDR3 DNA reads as TGCAGCGTCGAACACCCGGGACTAGCGGGAGAAGATACGCAGTATTTT.

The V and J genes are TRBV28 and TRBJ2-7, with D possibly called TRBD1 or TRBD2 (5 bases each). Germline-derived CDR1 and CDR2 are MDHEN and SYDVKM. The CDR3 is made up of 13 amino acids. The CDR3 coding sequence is TGTACCTCCGGGACCGGAAGCTACAATGAGCAGTACTTC. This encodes CTSGTGSYNEQYF.

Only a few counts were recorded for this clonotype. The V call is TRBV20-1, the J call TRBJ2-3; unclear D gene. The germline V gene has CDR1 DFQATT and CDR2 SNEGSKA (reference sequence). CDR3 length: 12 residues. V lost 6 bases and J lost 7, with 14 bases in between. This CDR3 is CSAQTGGNTQYF. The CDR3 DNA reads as TGCAGTGCCCAAACGGGTGGGAATACGCAGTATTTT.

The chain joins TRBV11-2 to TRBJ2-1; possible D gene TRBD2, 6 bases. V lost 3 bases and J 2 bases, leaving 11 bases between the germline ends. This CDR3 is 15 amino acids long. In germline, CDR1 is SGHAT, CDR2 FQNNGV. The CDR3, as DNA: TGTGCCAGCAGCTTCGACGGGGGTCCCTACAATGAGCAGTTCTTC. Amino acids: CASSFDGGPYNEQFF.

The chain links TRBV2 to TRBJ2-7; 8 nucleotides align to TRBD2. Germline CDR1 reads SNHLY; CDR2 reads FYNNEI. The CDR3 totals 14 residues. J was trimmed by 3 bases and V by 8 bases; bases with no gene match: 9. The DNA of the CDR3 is TGTGCCAGCGACCCGGGACTAGGAGGCTACGAGCAGTACTTC. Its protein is CASDPGLGGYEQYF.

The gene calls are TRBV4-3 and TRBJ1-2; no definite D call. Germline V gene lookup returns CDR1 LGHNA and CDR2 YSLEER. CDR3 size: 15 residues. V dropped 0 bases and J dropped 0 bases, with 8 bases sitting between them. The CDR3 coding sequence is TGCGCCAGCAGCCAAGAATTCAGTCCTAACTATGGCTACACCTTC. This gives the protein CASSQEFSPNYGYTF.

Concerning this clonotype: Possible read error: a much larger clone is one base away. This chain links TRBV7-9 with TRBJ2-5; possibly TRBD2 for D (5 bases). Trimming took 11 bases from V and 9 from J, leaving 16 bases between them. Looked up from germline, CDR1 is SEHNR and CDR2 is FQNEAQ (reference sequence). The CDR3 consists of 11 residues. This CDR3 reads CAGNLLGAQYF. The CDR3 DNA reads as TGTGCCGGCAACCTTCTGGGAGCCCAGTACTTC.

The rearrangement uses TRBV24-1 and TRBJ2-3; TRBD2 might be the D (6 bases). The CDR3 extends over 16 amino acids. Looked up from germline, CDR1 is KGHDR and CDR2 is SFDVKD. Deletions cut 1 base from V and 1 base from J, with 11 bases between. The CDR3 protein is CATSDLIGGGTDTQYF. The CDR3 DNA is TGTGCCACCAGTGATTTAATCGGGGGAGGCACAGATACGCAGTATTTT.

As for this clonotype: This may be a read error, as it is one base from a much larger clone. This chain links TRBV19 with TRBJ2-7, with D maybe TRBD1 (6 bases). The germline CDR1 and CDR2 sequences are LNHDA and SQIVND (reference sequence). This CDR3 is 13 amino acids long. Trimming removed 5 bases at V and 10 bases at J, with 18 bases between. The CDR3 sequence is CASSSQGEEAQYF. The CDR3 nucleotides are TGTGCCAGTAGTTCACAGGGAGAGGAGGCCCAGTACTTC.

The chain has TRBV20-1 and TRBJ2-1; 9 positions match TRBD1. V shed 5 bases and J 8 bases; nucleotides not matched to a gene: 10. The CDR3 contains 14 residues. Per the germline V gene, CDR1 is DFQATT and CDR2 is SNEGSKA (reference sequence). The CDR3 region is CSAWPGQGYDEQFF. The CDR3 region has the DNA TGCAGTGCTTGGCCCGGACAGGGGTATGATGAGCAGTTCTTC.

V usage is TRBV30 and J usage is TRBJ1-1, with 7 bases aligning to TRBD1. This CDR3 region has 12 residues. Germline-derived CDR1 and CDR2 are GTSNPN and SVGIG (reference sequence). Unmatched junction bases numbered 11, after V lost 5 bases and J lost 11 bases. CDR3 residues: CAWGKGAWWAFF. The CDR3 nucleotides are TGTGCCTGGGGGAAGGGGGCTTGGTGGGCTTTCTTT.

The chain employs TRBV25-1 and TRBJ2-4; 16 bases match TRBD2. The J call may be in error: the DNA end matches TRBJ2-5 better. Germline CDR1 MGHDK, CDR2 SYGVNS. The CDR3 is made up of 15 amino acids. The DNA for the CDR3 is TGTGCCAGCAGGGGACTAGCGGGGGGGCGAGAGACCCAGTACTTC. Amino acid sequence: CASRGLAGGRETQYF.

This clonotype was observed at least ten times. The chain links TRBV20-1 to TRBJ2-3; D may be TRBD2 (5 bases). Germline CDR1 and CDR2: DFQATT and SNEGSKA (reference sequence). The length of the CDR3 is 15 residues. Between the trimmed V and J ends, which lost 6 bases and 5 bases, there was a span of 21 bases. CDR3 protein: CSASLRVTEGDTQYF. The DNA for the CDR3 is TGCAGTGCCTCCCTCCGGGTCACAGAGGGAGATACGCAGTATTTT.

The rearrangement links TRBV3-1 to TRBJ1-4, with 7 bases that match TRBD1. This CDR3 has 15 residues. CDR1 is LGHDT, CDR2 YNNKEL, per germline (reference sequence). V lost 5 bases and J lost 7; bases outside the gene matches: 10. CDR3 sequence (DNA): TGTGCCAGCAGCTTACAGGGGAGCCTTGGTGAAAAACTGTTTTTT. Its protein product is CASSLQGSLGEKLFF.

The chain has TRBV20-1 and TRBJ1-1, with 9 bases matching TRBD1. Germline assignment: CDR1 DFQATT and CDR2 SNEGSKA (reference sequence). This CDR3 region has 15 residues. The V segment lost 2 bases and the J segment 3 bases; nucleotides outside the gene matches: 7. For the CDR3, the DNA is TGCAGTGCTAGAAGAGGGACAGGGTCGTACACTGAAGCTTTCTTT. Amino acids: CSARRGTGSYTEAFF.

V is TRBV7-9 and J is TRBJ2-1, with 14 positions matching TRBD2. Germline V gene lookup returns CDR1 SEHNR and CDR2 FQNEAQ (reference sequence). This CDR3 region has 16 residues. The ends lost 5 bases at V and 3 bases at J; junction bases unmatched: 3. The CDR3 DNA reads TGTGCCAGCAGCCGCGGGACTAGCGGGGGCTACAATGAGCAGTTCTTC. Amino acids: CASSRGTSGGYNEQFF. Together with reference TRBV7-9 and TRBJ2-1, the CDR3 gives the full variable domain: DTGVSQNPRHKITKRGQNVTFRCDPISEHNRLYWYRQTLGQGPEFLTYFQNEAQLEKSRLLSDRFSAERPKGSFSTLEIQRTEQGDSAMYLCASSRGTSGGYNEQFFGPGTRLTVL.